This T cell receptor (beta chain) was identified during a study of cytotoxic CD8 clonotypes in ibrutinib-treated CLL. Study-level background: Patients attained about 25 partial and 2 complete responses; at median approximately 64 months, around 15 remained remitted while around twelve progressed. Overall study findings and caveats: With treatment, public clonotypes, which were uncommon, either contracted or remained stable.

This CDR3 is 11 amino acids long. Germline lookup yields CDR1 DFQATT and CDR2 SNEGSKA (reference sequence). The V end lost 6 bases, the J end lost 3 bases, and 9 bases lay between the germline ends. Points on this clone: Its antigen is unidentified.

TCRdb's copy holds only in-frame clones and misses some; the assay was immunoSEQ multiplex PCR. The sample has 130,000 or so clones; approximately 83% are singletons. Sample: PBMCs, taken after 24 months of ibrutinib treatment. The V and J genes are TRBV20-1 and TRBJ2-7; no definite D call. This TCR came from a human donor with chronic lymphocytic leukemia. CDR3: CSASDFYEQYF. CDR3 DNA: TGCAGTGCCAGCGACTTCTACGAGCAGTACTTC.